The 9 T cell receptor beta chains in this list originate from one sample, sequenced in a study of blood T cells in healthy people across ages. Through a sample-barcoded 5' primer and a J-beta primer mix, a second PCR was run for roughly 6 to 12 cycles. Via MiXCR, TCRdb re-called the 5' RACE reads, giving one row per CDR3 protein. The data contain roughly 1,700,000 distinct CDR3 sequences, roughly 28% of them singletons. The sample comprised blood. These receptors all come from a woman in her twenties or thirties in good health.

This clonotype was seen only a few times. The J gene is TRBJ2-2, the V gene TRBV18, with D perhaps given as TRBD1 or TRBD2 (5 bases each). This CDR3 comprises 13 residues. Germline V gene data show CDR1 as KGHSH and CDR2 as LQKENI. Deletions cut 2 bases from V and 7 bases from J, with 8 bases between. The CDR3 region is CASSPRGDGELFF. The CDR3 coding sequence is TGTGCCAGCTCACCAAGAGGGGACGGGGAGCTGTTTTTT. The full variable domain, in which reference TRBV18 and TRBJ2-2 provide the parts outside the CDR3, is NAGVMQNPRHLVRRRGQEARLRCSPMKGHSHVYWYRQLPEEGLKFMVYLQKENIIDESGMPKERFSAEFPKEGPSILRIQQVVRGDSAAYFCASSPRGDGELFFGEGSRLTVL.

This clonotype has at least ten counts. The chain is built from TRBV10-1 and TRBJ2-4; D gene uncertain. The DNA end is more similar to TRBJ2-7, so the J call may be wrong. The germline V gene has CDR1 WNHNN and CDR2 SYGVQD (reference sequence). This CDR3 region has 22 residues. The CDR3 nucleotides read TGCGCCAGCAGTGAGGATCTAGACTTTCCTGCCCTCTTAAAAACCTACGTCTACGAGCAGTACTTC. This sequence encodes CASSEDLDFPALLKTYVYEQYF.

This clonotype has more than one count but fewer than ten. One end of the junction is discordant with germline, which a read error may explain. The chain uses TRBV18 and TRBJ2-7; 7 positions match TRBD1. CDR3 size: 13 residues. The germline V gene has CDR1 KGHSH and CDR2 LQKENI. The CDR3 nucleotides are TGTACCAGCTCACACGGGACAGCGTACGAGCAGTACTTC. This codes for CTSSHGTAYEQYF.

This clonotype has at least ten counts. This sequence joins TRBV20-1 and TRBJ2-7; D is undetermined. Germline V gene sequence: CDR1 DFQATT, CDR2 SNEGSKA (reference sequence). Trimming stripped 6 bases from V and 5 bases from J, with 11 bases between. The CDR3 length is 11 residues. CDR3 bases: TGCAGTGCCCCTACCATCGACGAGCAGTACTTC. Translating it yields CSAPTIDEQYF.

In DNA form, the CDR3 reads TGTGCCAGCAGCTTAAGCGGACAGGGATCCTACAATGAGCAGTTCTTC. Translated, it gives CASSLSGQGSYNEQFF. This chain joins TRBV7-2 and TRBJ2-1; 8 bases fit TRBD1. CDR3 length equals 16 residues. The germline V gene has CDR1 SGHTA and CDR2 FQGNSA. With 2 bases clipped from V and 1 base from J, the junction kept 4 bases outside the gene matches. Based on the CDR3 plus reference TRBV7-2 and TRBJ2-1, the full variable domain is GAGVSQSPSNKVTEKGKDVELRCDPISGHTALYWYRQSLGQGLEFLIYFQGNSAPDKSGLPSDRFSAERTGGSVSTLTIQRTQQEDSAVYLCASSLSGQGSYNEQFFGPGTRLTVL.

There are a few counts of this clonotype. V is TRBV9 and J is TRBJ2-4; D is unclear. V shed 3 bases and J shed 3 bases, with 10 bases lying between them. The CDR3 extends over 14 amino acids. The germline gives CDR1 SGDLS, CDR2 YYNGEE. The CDR3 DNA sequence: TGTGCCAGCAGCGAGACCTCCGGCAAAAACATTCAGTACTTC. Protein product: CASSETSGKNIQYF. Full variable domain (rest looked up from reference TRBV9 and TRBJ2-4): DSGVTQTPKHLITATGQRVTLRCSPRSGDLSVYWYQQSLDQGLQFLIQYYNGEERAKGNILERFSAQQFPDLHSELNLSSLELGDSALYFCASSETSGKNIQYFGAGTRLSVL.

The genes are TRBV14 and TRBJ2-1; D not resolved. Trimming took 0 bases from V and 5 from J, leaving 5 bases between them. The germline V gene has CDR1 SGHDN and CDR2 FVKESK. The CDR3 runs to 13 residues. CDR3 residues: CASSQEQHNEQFF. For the CDR3, the DNA is TGTGCCAGCAGCCAAGAACAGCACAATGAGCAGTTCTTC.

The chain uses TRBV2 and TRBJ2-3, with TRBD1 matching over 8 bases. Germline loops: CDR1 SNHLY, CDR2 FYNNEI. The CDR3 covers 14 residues. The V gene end was trimmed by 7 bases and the J gene end by 1 base; junction bases not matched to a gene: 4. The CDR3 nucleotides are TGTGCCAGCATTCAGGGGGCGCGCACAGATACGCAGTATTTT. Protein: CASIQGARTDTQYF.

The genes are TRBV20-1 and TRBJ2-3; 9 nucleotides agree with TRBD1. Per the germline V gene, CDR1 is DFQATT and CDR2 is SNEGSKA (reference sequence). The CDR3 length is 14 residues. The V segment lost 4 bases and the J segment 0 bases; nucleotides outside the gene matches: 2. In nucleotides, the CDR3 is TGCAGTGCTACCGGGACAGGGAGCACAGATACGCAGTATTTT. Amino acid sequence: CSATGTGSTDTQYF.